Listed here are 15 T cell receptor beta chains from one sample, sequenced in a study of blood T cell repertoires in COVID-19. Data came from immunoSEQ multiplex PCR; TCRdb stores just in-frame clones and leaves some out. The table shows some 200,000 clones, with 80% to 85% occurring only once. Source material: peripheral blood. These receptors were taken from a woman aged 40 to 50 with acute or convalescent COVID-19.

The rearrangement links TRBV19 to TRBJ2-3; D might be TRBD2 (6 bases). CDR3 length: 15 residues. The V gene lost 5 bases and the J gene lost 2 bases, with 14 bases spanning the gap. Looked up from germline, CDR1 is LNHDA and CDR2 is SQIVND (reference sequence). CDR3 DNA: TGTGCCAGTAGTGTGATGCGGGGCTCCACAGATACGCAGTATTTT. Protein sequence: CASSVMRGSTDTQYF.

The chain employs TRBV6-1 and TRBJ2-7, with TRBD1 matching 9 bases. V gave up 2 bases and J gave up 2 bases; unmatched junction bases: 16. The CDR3 is made up of 19 amino acids. CDR1 and CDR2 from the germline V gene are MNHNS and SASEGT. In nucleotides, the CDR3 is TGTGCCAGCAGTGAACGGGACAGGGATCCCACTAGTGTAGCCTACGAGCAGTACTTC. Protein product: CASSERDRDPTSVAYEQYF.

As regards this clone: The same CDR3 is also encoded by other DNA sequences in this sample. The genes are TRBV6-5 and TRBJ2-7; possibly TRBD2 for D (6 bases). V was trimmed by 0 bases and J by 0 bases, leaving 9 bases between them. Germline CDR1 is MNHEY and CDR2 is SVGAGI. The CDR3 sequence is 15 residues long. This CDR3 is CASSYSSGSSYEQYF. CDR3 sequence (DNA): TGTGCCAGCAGTTACTCTAGCGGAAGCTCCTACGAGCAGTACTTC.

The V call is TRBV11-2, the J call TRBJ2-7; D gene ambiguous. Looked up from germline, CDR1 is SGHAT and CDR2 is FQNNGV. The CDR3 sequence is 12 residues long. Trimming removed 4 bases from V and 4 bases from J, with 8 bases in between. The CDR3 loop is CASSSTRYEQYF. The CDR3 DNA sequence: TGTGCCAGCAGCTCGACACGATACGAGCAGTACTTC.

This clone was found a few times. The chain carries TRBV27 and TRBJ2-2; 7 bases line up with TRBD2. From germline, CDR1 is MNHEY and CDR2 SMNVEV (reference sequence). The CDR3 extends over 17 amino acids. After removal of 6 bases from V and 5 bases from J, the junction contained 15 bases not matched to a gene. Here the CDR3 reads CASRLSGRGSRTGELFF. The CDR3 region has the DNA TGTGCCAGCAGACTCTCGGGGCGGGGGTCGAGGACCGGGGAGCTGTTTTTT.

The chain carries TRBV12-2 and TRBJ1-5; TRBD1, as called in the table, went unchecked against the DNA. TRBV12-2 corresponds to a pseudogene. The CDR3 covers 17 residues. DNA of the CDR3: TGTGCAAGTCGCTTCTCAGGGTTGTTGTTCGAATGTCAGCCCCAGCATTTT. This codes for CASRFSGLLFECQPQHF.

This chain joins TRBV29-1 and TRBJ2-3; 7 nucleotides align to TRBD1. There are 14 residues in the CDR3. V lost 4 bases and J lost 5; bases outside the gene matches: 9. The germline gives CDR1 SQVTM, CDR2 ANQGSEA. The CDR3 nucleotides are TGCAGCGTTGGGGAGACAGGGCGCATAGATACGCAGTATTTT. This gives the protein CSVGETGRIDTQYF.

This chain links TRBV4-1 with TRBJ1-3; D not certain. Trimming stripped 3 bases from V and 4 bases from J, with 16 bases between. The CDR3 spans 16 residues. Germline-derived CDR1 and CDR2 are MGHRA and YSYEKL. The DNA of the CDR3 is TGCGCCAGCAGCCACCCAGGACTCTTGCGGGGAAACACCATATATTTT. Translation: CASSHPGLLRGNTIYF.

This chain connects TRBV29-1 to TRBJ1-4; TRBD1 matches at 8 bases. The germline V gene has CDR1 SQVTM and CDR2 ANQGSEA. Trimming at V came to 4 bases and at J to 5 bases, leaving 6 bases not matched to a gene. CDR3 length equals 14 residues. The CDR3 sequence: CSVARTGPNEKLFF. DNA of the CDR3: TGCAGCGTTGCCAGGACAGGGCCGAATGAAAAACTGTTTTTT.

This clone was counted once. V usage is TRBV2 and J usage is TRBJ1-1; D not certain. Germline CDR1 SNHLY, CDR2 FYNNEI. CDR3 length: 18 amino acids. Trimming removed 1 base at V and 3 bases at J, with 21 bases between. The CDR3 coding sequence is TGTGCCAGCAGTGAAGTCCCCCCGCCCCAACGACTGGACACTGAAGCTTTCTTT. As protein: CASSEVPPPQRLDTEAFF. Looking up the rest from reference TRBV2 and TRBJ1-1 gives the full variable domain: EPEVTQTPSHQVTQMGQEVILRCVPISNHLYFYWYRQILGQKVEFLVSFYNNEISEKSEIFDDQFSVERPDGSNFTLKIRSTKLEDSAMYFCASSEVPPPQRLDTEAFFGQGTRLTVV.

The chain carries TRBV30 and TRBJ2-1; the match to TRBD2 covers 8 bases. This CDR3 comprises 19 residues. Trimming cost V 2 bases and J 7 bases; bases outside gene matches: 22. The germline CDR1 and CDR2 sequences are GTSNPN and SVGIG (reference sequence). The CDR3, as DNA: TGTGCCTGGAGTCATTCCTACCCCTTCGGAGCGGGAGTGGGGAATGAGCAGTTCTTC. Translating gives CAWSHSYPFGAGVGNEQFF.

V and J are TRBV28 and TRBJ1-1, with 8 bases that match TRBD1. The ends lost 5 bases at V and 5 bases at J; junction bases unmatched: 7. Germline values: CDR1 MDHEN, CDR2 SYDVKM. The CDR3 is 14 residues long. In DNA, the CDR3 is TGTGCCAGCAGTCCCGAGGACAGGGCAACTGAAGCTTTCTTT. It yields the protein CASSPEDRATEAFF.

The V gene is TRBV5-5, the J gene TRBJ2-1; 15 bases are shared with TRBD2. The V gene end was trimmed by 4 bases and the J gene end by 0 bases; junction bases not matched to a gene: 11. Germline CDR1 and CDR2: SGHKS and YYEKEE (reference sequence). This CDR3 comprises 20 residues. The CDR3 DNA follows: TGTGCCAGCAGCCCAATCTGGACTAGCGGGGGGGCTGGCTCCTACAATGAGCAGTTCTTC. It yields the protein CASSPIWTSGGAGSYNEQFF.

The chain carries TRBV5-8 and TRBJ1-5; D unclear. The CDR3 has 14 amino acids. Germline CDR1 reads SGHTS; CDR2 reads YDEGEE. The V and J ends lost 0 bases and 4 bases respectively, with 8 bases between them. The CDR3 coding sequence is TGTGCCAGCAGCTTGGAACGGGGAAATCAGCCCCAGCATTTT. Amino acid sequence: CASSLERGNQPQHF. Using reference TRBV5-8 and TRBJ1-5 for the parts outside the CDR3, the full variable domain is EAGVTQSPTHLIKTRGQQATLRCSPISGHTSVYWYQQALGLGLQFLLWYDEGEERNRGNFPPRFSGRQFPNYSSELNVNALELEDSALYLCASSLERGNQPQHFGDGTRLSIL.

CDR3 loop: CASSHEGQGNQPQHF. The DNA of the CDR3 is TGCGCCAGCAGCCACGAAGGACAGGGGAATCAGCCCCAGCATTTT. The rearrangement links TRBV4-1 to TRBJ1-5, with 9 bases lining up with TRBD1. Per germline, CDR1 MGHRA and CDR2 YSYEKL. This CDR3 spans 15 amino acids. V was pared by 3 bases and J by 4 bases, with 4 bases of the junction left unmatched.